A single sample gave rise to the 2 T cell receptor beta chains below, sequenced in a study of blood T cells in healthy people across ages. The second PCR ran about 7 to 12 cycles with a sample-barcoded 5' primer and J-beta primers. TCRdb itself ran the 5' RACE reads through MiXCR, one entry per CDR3 protein. Of hundreds of thousands of distinct CDR3 sequences in the sample, more than 20% are singletons; the top ten hold roughly 10%. The same specimen was also included in a second study, on T cells of mothers and their children.

Sequencing input: blood. The origin of the receptors is a boy aged 5-17 years in good health.

This clonotype was counted only a few times. The V gene is TRBV4-1, the J gene TRBJ2-7; unclear D gene. The CDR3 contains 12 residues. The germline gives CDR1 MGHRA, CDR2 YSYEKL. The V and J ends lost 0 bases and 10 bases respectively, with 10 bases between them. In nucleotides, the CDR3 is TGCGCCAGCAGCCAAGATCTGGGCAGACAGTACTTC. It codes for CASSQDLGRQYF.

This clonotype appeared many times. The V gene is TRBV28, the J gene TRBJ1-4; no definite D call. V was cut by 2 bases and J by 15 bases, with 13 bases left in between. The CDR3 covers 12 residues. CDR1 MDHEN and CDR2 SYDVKM come from the germline V gene. CDR3 protein: CASSLRAPFVFF. The CDR3 DNA reads TGTGCCAGCAGTTTACGGGCCCCCTTTGTGTTTTTT. The whole variable domain, remainder taken from reference TRBV28 and TRBJ1-4, is DVKVTQSSRYLVKRTGEKVFLECVQDMDHENMFWYRQDPGLGLRLIYFSYDVKMKEKGDIPEGYSVSREKKERFSLILESASTNQTSMYLCASSLRAPFVFFGSGTQLSVL.